This TCR beta chain was observed in a study of post-analysis software for immune sequencing data. Overall study context: Recorded disease courses covered relapsing-remitting, secondary progressive and progressive-relapsing multiple sclerosis. Some patients had no subtype annotation. General observations from the study: F measure clustering grouped samples strongly by preparation batch. Patients had higher frequencies than controls of a few TRBV segments, including TRBV5-6, TRBV5-1 and TRBV20-1.

Trimming stripped 5 bases from V and 4 bases from J, with 15 bases between. This CDR3 has 15 amino acids. Per germline, CDR1 SSHAT and CDR2 FNYEAQ (reference sequence). Only a few counts were recorded for this clonotype. The antigen remains unidentified. Unique molecular identifiers tagged the TCR beta cDNA libraries. Via MiXCR, TCRdb re-called the PCR reads, giving one row per CDR3 protein. In the table there are roughly 870,000 distinct CDR3 sequences, roughly 50% of which are singletons. Sample: blood. The source is a girl aged 5 to 17 with multiple sclerosis. J is TRBJ2-1 and V is TRBV7-7; D is undetermined. Written as DNA, the CDR3 is TGTGCCAGCAGCCAGTCCTTTGGGCCATACAATGAGCAGTTCTTC. This gives the protein CASSQSFGPYNEQFF.